The 21 T cell receptor beta chains given below trace back to one sample, sequenced in a study of cytomegalovirus exposure and HLA in healthy donors. Amplification used 60 Vbeta primers and 13 Jbeta primers. Assay: immunoSEQ multiplex PCR; the TCRdb copy retains only in-frame clones and omits some. The table records 150,000 to 200,000 clones, more than 70% of them present only once. The specimen was PBMCs. Receptors were obtained from a woman aged 40 to 55 in good health and CMV-seronegative.

This clone has a single count. J is TRBJ2-1 and V is TRBV30; tentative D call: TRBD1 (5 bases). The V end was cut by 4 bases, the J end by 1 base, with 11 bases between. CDR3 length: 14 residues. Germline V gene lookup returns CDR1 GTSNPN and CDR2 SVGIG (reference sequence). CDR3 nucleotides: TGTGCCTGGAAGGGGTTTTTATCCTACAATGAGCAGTTCTTC. Translated: CAWKGFLSYNEQFF.

This chain connects TRBV19 to TRBJ2-4; D possibly corresponds to TRBD2 (6 bases). V was clipped by 10 bases and J by 8 bases, with 24 bases between them. The length of the CDR3 is 15 residues. In germline, CDR1 is LNHDA, CDR2 SQIVND (reference sequence). The CDR3 nucleotides are TGTGCCACAAACGGTGGGGGGTTCCCGGGGGACATTCAGTACTTC. Translation gives CATNGGGFPGDIQYF.

This clone showed up just a few times. This rearrangement joins TRBV18 to TRBJ2-4, with TRBD1 identical over 9 bases. This CDR3 is built from 16 residues. Germline CDR1 KGHSH, CDR2 LQKENI. With V trimmed by 3 bases and J by 8 bases, 11 bases remained unmatched. As DNA, the CDR3 is TGTGCCAGCTCACCCAAAGCGACAGGGGGTGTGGACATTCAGTACTTC. It codes for CASSPKATGGVDIQYF.

The V gene is TRBV7-2, the J gene TRBJ1-2; D possibly corresponds to TRBD1 (6 bases). Trimming took off 0 bases at V and 7 bases at J, with 21 bases between the two ends. CDR3 length: 17 residues. CDR1 and CDR2 (germline): SGHTA, FQGNSA. CDR3 sequence reads: CASSLAQGQNDIRGYTF. CDR3 in DNA: TGTGCCAGCAGCTTAGCGCAAGGACAGAACGATATACGTGGCTACACCTTC.

The table lists this clone with a few counts. The chain combines TRBV7-9 with TRBJ2-5; 8 positions agree with TRBD2. The CDR3 runs to 14 residues. V trimming: 4 bases; J trimming: 1 base; junction bases outside the gene matches: 2. Germline V gene data show CDR1 as SEHNR and CDR2 as FQNEAQ (reference sequence). The CDR3 bases are TGTGCCAGCAGCTGGACTAGCCCCCAAGAGACCCAGTACTTC. It translates to CASSWTSPQETQYF.

This chain links TRBV5-4 with TRBJ1-1, with D perhaps TRBD1 (6 bases). This CDR3 has 13 amino acids. CDR1 and CDR2 from the germline V gene are SGHNT and YYREEE (reference sequence). Between the trimmed V and J ends, which lost 2 bases and 3 bases, there was a span of 8 bases. CDR3 sequence (DNA): TGTGCCAGCAGCTTCTCAGGGGACACTGAAGCTTTCTTT. Translation gives CASSFSGDTEAFF.

The chain recombines TRBV7-2 with TRBJ1-2, with 9 bases matching TRBD1. Germline V lookup: CDR1 SGHTA, CDR2 FQGNSA. The CDR3 spans 15 residues. Germline trimming cut 1 base from V and 4 bases from J; bases unmatched to any gene: 4. The DNA of the CDR3 is TGTGCCAGCAGCTTAGGGACAGGGGCTGGCTATGGCTACACCTTC. Encoded protein: CASSLGTGAGYGYTF.

Here the CDR3 reads CASSATPGGVHGYTF. CDR3 nucleotides: TGTGCCAGCAGTGCCACCCCCGGGGGAGTACATGGCTACACCTTC. The V and J genes are TRBV25-1 and TRBJ1-2, with D possibly TRBD1 on 5 matching bases. V was cut by 4 bases and J by 6 bases, with 18 bases left in between. The germline gives CDR1 MGHDK, CDR2 SYGVNS. The CDR3 length is 15 residues.

V is TRBV18 and J is TRBJ1-4; perhaps TRBD1 as D (5 bases). CDR1 and CDR2 from the germline V gene are KGHSH and LQKENI. The CDR3 length is 15 residues. Between the trimmed V and J ends, which lost 4 bases and 0 bases, there was a span of 9 bases. CDR3 sequence: CASSLTGATNEKLFF. CDR3 nucleotide sequence: TGTGCCAGCTCACTAACAGGAGCAACTAATGAAAAACTGTTTTTT.

This clone was seen more than once but under ten times. The chain is built from TRBV5-4 and TRBJ2-1, with D possibly TRBD2 on 5 matching bases. This CDR3 spans 14 amino acids. The germline CDR1 and CDR2 sequences are SGHNT and YYREEE (reference sequence). Trimming shortened V by 7 bases and J by 4 bases, and 15 bases separated the two germline ends. The CDR3 DNA sequence: TGTGCCAGCGGTGGGAGTTCGGGGTACAATGAGCAGTTCTTC. Translation: CASGGSSGYNEQFF.

This chain connects TRBV4-3 to TRBJ2-1; D is ambiguous. The V end was cut by 0 bases, the J end by 7 bases, with 7 bases between. The CDR3 runs 13 residues. The germline V gene encodes CDR1 LGHNA and CDR2 YSLEER. Here the CDR3 reads CASSQDHGNEQFF. CDR3 DNA sequence: TGCGCCAGCAGCCAAGATCACGGGAATGAGCAGTTCTTC.

This chain connects TRBV5-4 to TRBJ2-1, with TRBD2 matching over 13 bases. Germline V lookup: CDR1 SGHNT, CDR2 YYREEE (reference sequence). The length of the CDR3 is 16 residues. V was clipped by 0 bases and J by 7 bases; unmatched bases: 4. CDR3 in amino acids: CASSLGGTSGINEQFF. As DNA, the CDR3 is TGTGCCAGCAGCTTGGGAGGGACTAGCGGGATTAATGAGCAGTTCTTC. The whole variable domain, filled in from reference TRBV5-4 and TRBJ2-1, reads ETGVTQSPTHLIKTRGQQVTLRCSSQSGHNTVSWYQQALGQGPQFIFQYYREEENGRGNFPPRFSGLQFPNYSSELNVNALELDDSALYLCASSLGGTSGINEQFFGPGTRLTVL.

The chain is built from TRBV5-4 and TRBJ2-5; no clear D. V lost 4 bases, J lost 0 bases, and 10 bases lay in between. CDR1 SGHNT and CDR2 YYREEE come from the germline V gene (reference sequence). The length of the CDR3 is 14 residues. The CDR3: CASSPEQHQETQYF. In DNA form, the CDR3 reads TGTGCCAGCAGCCCTGAACAGCACCAAGAGACCCAGTACTTC. Full variable domain (missing parts from reference TRBV5-4 and TRBJ2-5): ETGVTQSPTHLIKTRGQQVTLRCSSQSGHNTVSWYQQALGQGPQFIFQYYREEENGRGNFPPRFSGLQFPNYSSELNVNALELDDSALYLCASSPEQHQETQYFGPGTRLLVL.

This clone has just a few counts. The V call is TRBV11-3, the J call TRBJ2-3; TRBD2 is a possible D gene (5 bases). V dropped 11 bases and J dropped 6 bases, with 9 bases sitting between them. Germline CDR1 SGHNT, CDR2 YENEEA. The CDR3 sequence is 10 residues long. The CDR3 DNA reads as TGTGCCTCCGGACTGGATACGCAGTATTTT. Translating gives CASGLDTQYF.

The V gene is TRBV12-5, the J gene TRBJ1-5; 9 nucleotides agree with TRBD1. Trimming took 6 bases from V and 7 from J; bases not matched to a gene: 4. This CDR3 has 13 residues. Germline V gene sequence: CDR1 LGHNT, CDR2 FRNRAP. CDR3 amino acids: CASGTTGGQPQHF. CDR3 DNA: TGTGCTAGTGGAACGACAGGGGGGCAGCCCCAGCATTTT. Full variable domain (rest looked up from reference TRBV12-5 and TRBJ1-5): DARVTQTPRHKVTEMGQEVTMRCQPILGHNTVFWYRQTMMQGLELLAYFRNRAPLDDSGMPKDRFSAEMPDATLATLKIQPSEPRDSAVYFCASGTTGGQPQHFGDGTRLSIL.

Comment on this clone: Mismatch with germline at one junction end may stem from a read error. The rearrangement uses TRBV9 and TRBJ2-2, with D possibly matching TRBD2 (5 bases). CDR3 length: 8 amino acids. CDR1 is SGDLS and CDR2 is YYNGEE in the germline V gene. CDR3 coding DNA: TGTGCCCACCGGGGAGCTGTTTTT. It translates to CAHRGAVF.

The gene calls are TRBV15 and TRBJ1-2, with unresolved D. The germline V gene encodes CDR1 LNHNV and CDR2 YYDKDF (reference sequence). The CDR3 extends over 13 amino acids. V lost 1 base to trimming and J lost 8 bases, with 11 bases between them. CDR3 bases: TGTGCCACCAGCAGAGCAGGTGTGGGCGGCTACACCTTC. Translated: CATSRAGVGGYTF.

This rearrangement joins TRBV18 to TRBJ2-3; D may be TRBD2 (5 bases). The V gene's germline CDR1 is KGHSH and CDR2 LQKENI. The CDR3 contains 15 residues. V was pared by 3 bases and J by 0 bases, with 10 bases between. The CDR3 spells CASSPLAHSTDTQYF. CDR3 in DNA: TGTGCCAGCTCACCCCTAGCACATAGCACAGATACGCAGTATTTT.

The chain uses TRBV5-1 and TRBJ2-3; the match to TRBD2 covers 10 bases. The trim removed 1 base at V and 4 bases at J, leaving 6 bases unmatched. CDR3 length: 16 amino acids. CDR1 and CDR2 (germline): SGHRS, YFSETQ. In DNA form, the CDR3 reads TGCGCCAGCAGCTTGAGGCTAGCGGGAGATGCAGATACGCAGTATTTT. It specifies CASSLRLAGDADTQYF.

The rearrangement uses TRBV19 and TRBJ2-3; 11 bases are a match to TRBD2. V trimming: 5 bases; J trimming: 6 bases; junction bases outside the gene matches: 13. CDR3 length: 17 residues. CDR1 and CDR2 (germline): LNHDA, SQIVND (reference sequence). In DNA, the CDR3 is TGTGCCAGTAGTCAGAGTTTAGCGGGAGGGCCCCGGGATACGCAGTATTTT. This sequence encodes CASSQSLAGGPRDTQYF.

V is TRBV12-5 and J is TRBJ1-1, with no clear D. The germline V gene encodes CDR1 LGHNT and CDR2 FRNRAP. This CDR3 comprises 16 residues. The V and J ends lost 3 bases and 0 bases respectively, with 14 bases between them. The CDR3, as DNA: TGTGCTAGTGGTTTAGCTATCGCGGGGATGAACACTGAAGCTTTCTTT. It yields the protein CASGLAIAGMNTEAFF.